Sequencing of this T cell receptor (beta chain) was carried out in a study of OX40 agonist ivuxolimab in advanced cancers. Assay: immunoSEQ multiplex PCR; the TCRdb copy retains only in-frame clones and omits some. The sample carries about 83,000 clones, 85% to 95% recorded once. The CDR3 is 12 amino acids. CDR1 is LNHDA, CDR2 SQIVND, per germline (reference sequence). V was pared by 10 bases and J by 6 bases, with 5 bases of the junction left unmatched. The sequence was collected from an adult with an advanced solid tumor such as melanoma, head and neck, liver or kidney cancer. The rearrangement joins TRBV19 to TRBJ1-3; TRBD1 aligns across 8 bases. Sequencing was performed on CD4+ or CD8+ T cells sorted from blood, taken in a trial of the OX40 agonist ivuxolimab. CDR3 coding DNA: TGTGCCACCGGACAGGGCCTAAACACCATATATTTT. It encodes CATGQGLNTIYF.